The 31 T cell receptor beta chains below were found in one sample sequenced in a study of identical twins (dated by TCRdb to about 2016). Libraries came from 5' RACE. Data came from an Illumina HiSeq 2000. TCRdb passed the public sequencing reads through fastp at Q25 and MiXCR, retaining productive beta sequences. Every distinct CDR3 protein forms one entry, paired with its most common genes and DNA. The sample yields about 550,000 distinct CDR3 sequences; 20% to 25% were counted once. Of the sample, 0.4% to 0.6% falls within the top ten clones. These data also formed part of another study, on yellow fever vaccine responses in identical twins.

The specimen sequenced was CD4+ T cells sorted from blood. These receptors were taken from a woman aged 18-30 years in good health.

This clonotype turned up a few times. This chain uses TRBV6-1 with TRBJ2-7, with 8 bases aligning to TRBD2. CDR1 is MNHNS and CDR2 is SASEGT in the germline V gene. V shed 7 bases and J 2 bases; nucleotides not matched to a gene: 7. This CDR3 has 14 residues. The CDR3, as DNA: TGTGCCAGCACCTTAGCGGGAAACACCTACGAGCAGTACTTC. It yields the protein CASTLAGNTYEQYF.

This clonotype showed up just a few times. V and J are TRBV5-1 and TRBJ2-1, with a possible D match to TRBD2 (6 bases). With 1 base removed from V and 0 bases from J, the gap between germline ends came to 8 bases. Germline V lookup: CDR1 SGHRS, CDR2 YFSETQ. The CDR3 is 15 amino acids. CDR3 loop: CASSLSSDSYNEQFF. In DNA, the CDR3 is TGCGCCAGCAGCTTGTCTAGCGACTCCTACAATGAGCAGTTCTTC. The full variable domain, in which reference TRBV5-1 and TRBJ2-1 provide the parts outside the CDR3, is KAGVTQTPRYLIKTRGQQVTLSCSPISGHRSVSWYQQTPGQGLQFLFEYFSETQRNKGNFPGRFSGRQFSNSRSEMNVSTLELGDSALYLCASSLSSDSYNEQFFGPGTRLTVL.

This sequence joins TRBV6-1 and TRBJ2-1; tentative D call: TRBD2 (6 bases). The CDR3 length is 14 residues. Trimming took off 7 bases at V and 1 base at J, with 11 bases between the two ends. Germline V gene lookup returns CDR1 MNHNS and CDR2 SASEGT. CDR3 nucleotides: TGTGCCAGCATTGCGGGACGGTCCTACAATGAGCAGTTCTTC. Amino acids: CASIAGRSYNEQFF.

This clonotype was counted only a few times. V gene TRBV21-1 combines with J gene TRBJ2-3. TRBV21-1 is described as a pseudogene. There are 12 residues in the CDR3. CDR3 sequence: CASSKGWDTQYF. DNA of the CDR3: TGTGCCAGCAGCAAAGGTTGGGATACGCAGTATTTT.

The CDR3 is CSVDPGQGLNTEAFF. CDR3 coding DNA: TGCAGCGTTGACCCCGGACAGGGTCTGAACACTGAAGCTTTCTTT. The chain joins TRBV29-1 to TRBJ1-1; 8 bases align to TRBD1. The CDR3 covers 15 residues. The V gene end was trimmed by 3 bases and the J gene end by 0 bases; junction bases not matched to a gene: 6. Germline V gene data show CDR1 as SQVTM and CDR2 as ANQGSEA.

This clonotype has more than one count but fewer than ten. The chain recombines TRBV29-1 with TRBJ2-3, with D possibly matching TRBD1 (6 bases). The length of the CDR3 is 16 residues. The V end lost 5 bases, the J end lost 0 bases, and 18 bases lay between the germline ends. Germline loops: CDR1 SQVTM, CDR2 ANQGSEA. The CDR3 DNA follows: TGCAGCGTTCAGCCTTTTCGGGACACCAGCACAGATACGCAGTATTTT. Protein: CSVQPFRDTSTDTQYF.

The chain is built from TRBV12-3 or TRBV12-4 and TRBJ2-4, with a possible D match to TRBD2 (5 bases). V was trimmed by 6 bases and J by 0 bases, leaving 12 bases between them. The CDR3 contains 15 residues. The CDR3 DNA follows: TGTGCCAGCAGCGGGATTGGTCTAGCCAAAAACATTCAGTACTTC. It codes for CASSGIGLAKNIQYF.

The genes are TRBV6-5 and TRBJ1-6; D perhaps matches TRBD1 (6 bases). This CDR3 is 16 amino acids long. Germline V gene data show CDR1 as MNHEY and CDR2 as SVGAGI. V was shortened by 0 bases and J by 7 bases, with 13 bases between the two germline ends. CDR3 residues: CASSYSPRTVNSPLHF. The CDR3, as DNA: TGTGCCAGCAGTTACTCGCCGCGGACAGTGAATTCACCCCTCCACTTT.

The V call is TRBV28, the J call TRBJ1-1, with a tentative D call TRBD1 (5 bases). Germline V CDR1 and CDR2: MDHEN, SYDVKM. V lost 6 bases, J lost 11 bases, and 16 bases lay in between. This CDR3 has 12 residues. CDR3 residues: CASSLGAGRAFF. CDR3 nucleotide sequence: TGTGCCAGCAGCCTTGGGGCAGGCCGTGCTTTCTTT.

The chain links TRBV12-3 or TRBV12-4 to TRBJ2-1; 8 nucleotides match TRBD1. The CDR3 extends over 14 amino acids. J was trimmed by 10 bases and V by 3 bases; bases with no gene match: 8. The CDR3 is CASSLRQGTEEQFF. The DNA for the CDR3 is TGTGCCAGCAGTTTGCGACAGGGGACAGAGGAGCAGTTCTTC.

This clonotype was detected a few times. The chain combines TRBV5-1 with TRBJ1-4, with D maybe TRBD1 (5 bases). Trimming shortened V by 4 bases and J by 7 bases, and 20 bases separated the two germline ends. The CDR3 extends over 16 amino acids. Germline V CDR1 and CDR2: SGHRS, YFSETQ. The CDR3 region is CASSLVRGQGSEKLFF. The DNA of the CDR3 is TGCGCCAGCAGCCTCGTACGTGGGCAGGGAAGTGAAAAACTGTTTTTT.

V and J are TRBV5-8 and TRBJ2-3; D is unresolved. Germline loops: CDR1 SGHTS, CDR2 YDEGEE. Between the trimmed V and J ends, which lost 5 bases and 0 bases, there was a span of 10 bases. There are 14 residues in the CDR3. Written as DNA, the CDR3 is TGTGCCAGCAGACTCGCCCAGAGCACAGATACGCAGTATTTT. It translates to CASRLAQSTDTQYF. The whole variable domain, remainder taken from reference TRBV5-8 and TRBJ2-3, is EAGVTQSPTHLIKTRGQQATLRCSPISGHTSVYWYQQALGLGLQFLLWYDEGEERNRGNFPPRFSGRQFPNYSSELNVNALELEDSALYLCASRLAQSTDTQYFGPGTRLTVL.

This clonotype was observed a few times. The rearrangement joins TRBV18 to TRBJ1-1, with D perhaps TRBD1 (6 bases). CDR1 and CDR2 (germline): KGHSH, LQKENI. The V gene lost 1 base and the J gene lost 3 bases, with 9 bases spanning the gap. This CDR3 spans 14 amino acids. The CDR3: CASSPQGGHTEAFF. CDR3 DNA: TGTGCCAGCTCACCACAGGGGGGTCACACTGAAGCTTTCTTT.

The CDR3 loop reads CASSIVAGSYEQYV. CDR3 in DNA: TGTGCCAGTAGTATAGTTGCAGGTTCCTACGAGCAGTACGTC. The chain has TRBV19 and TRBJ2-7, with D unresolved. CDR3 length: 14 amino acids. Germline loops: CDR1 LNHDA, CDR2 SQIVND (reference sequence). Trimming shortened V by 1 base and J by 1 base, and 8 bases separated the two germline ends.

This clonotype was detected only a few times. The chain joins TRBV7-8 to TRBJ2-1; TRBD1 matches 8 bases. The V gene's germline CDR1 is SGHVS and CDR2 FQNEAQ. V shed 5 bases and J 1 base; nucleotides not matched to a gene: 10. The CDR3 has 17 amino acids. CDR3 sequence (DNA): TGTGCCAGCAGCCAATACCAACAGGGGGTTTCCTACAATGAGCAGTTCTTC. Translating gives CASSQYQQGVSYNEQFF. Variable domain in full (rest from reference TRBV7-8 and TRBJ2-1): GAGVSQSPRYKVAKRGQDVALRCDPISGHVSLFWYQQALGQGPEFLTYFQNEAQLDKSGLPSDRFFAERPEGSVSTLKIQRTQQEDSAVYLCASSQYQQGVSYNEQFFGPGTRLTVL.

The chain employs TRBV6-1 and TRBJ2-1; D unresolved. Germline CDR1 is MNHNS and CDR2 is SASEGT. The CDR3 sequence is 15 residues long. Trimming removed 6 bases from V and 0 bases from J, with 12 bases in between. The CDR3 protein is CASSPGYSSYNEQFF. Here the CDR3 DNA reads TGTGCCAGCAGCCCGGGCTACAGCTCCTACAATGAGCAGTTCTTC.

The rearrangement links TRBV28 to TRBJ2-1; D is unclear. V was clipped by 3 bases and J by 0 bases, with 15 bases between them. The CDR3 runs to 17 residues. Looked up from germline, CDR1 is MDHEN and CDR2 is SYDVKM. This CDR3 reads CASSFMVTKGSYNEQFF. The CDR3 DNA is TGTGCCAGCAGTTTCATGGTCACAAAGGGCTCCTACAATGAGCAGTTCTTC.

The sample holds a few counts of this clonotype. The CDR3 DNA reads TGTGCCAGCAGCCAAGATGCGGGGGCTTCGACCCAGTACTTC. It encodes CASSQDAGASTQYF. The gene calls are TRBV3-1 and TRBJ2-5; possible D gene TRBD2, 7 bases. Germline V gene lookup returns CDR1 LGHDT and CDR2 YNNKEL (reference sequence). The CDR3 is made up of 14 amino acids. With 0 bases removed from V and 7 bases from J, the gap between germline ends came to 12 bases.

The gene calls are TRBV4-1 and TRBJ2-3, with 9 nucleotides matching TRBD1. The CDR3 extends over 15 amino acids. J gave up 4 bases and V 2 bases, and 4 bases lay outside the gene matches. Germline assignment: CDR1 MGHRA and CDR2 YSYEKL. The CDR3 here is CASSQPGQGADTQYF. The CDR3 region has the DNA TGCGCCAGCAGCCAACCGGGACAGGGAGCAGATACGCAGTATTTT.

This clonotype was seen a few times. V is TRBV20-1 and J is TRBJ2-7; 8 positions match TRBD1. CDR3 size: 14 residues. Germline CDR1 and CDR2: DFQATT and SNEGSKA (reference sequence). The junction had 10 bases not matched to a gene; V was cut back by 4 bases and J by 5 bases. CDR3 nucleotides: TGCAGTGCTACCCGGGGGACAGGAACCAACGAGCAGTACTTC. Translated: CSATRGTGTNEQYF.

This clonotype was detected only a few times. The V and J genes are TRBV12-3 or TRBV12-4 and TRBJ1-5, with D maybe TRBD1 (5 bases). The CDR3 is made up of 14 amino acids. The ends were cut back, 4 bases at V and 6 bases at J, with 13 bases in the middle. CDR3 nucleotide sequence: TGTGCCAGCAGTTCATCGATGGGGGTTCAGCCCCAGCATTTT. Translation gives CASSSSMGVQPQHF.

This clonotype was counted ten times or more. The chain carries TRBV6-5 and TRBJ1-5; unclear D gene. The CDR3 totals 14 residues. CDR1 MNHEY and CDR2 SVGAGI come from the germline V gene. The V end was cut by 2 bases, the J end by 2 bases, with 7 bases between. CDR3: CASSYGGGNQPQHF. For the CDR3, the DNA is TGTGCCAGCAGTTACGGCGGGGGCAATCAGCCCCAGCATTTT.

The table lists this clonotype with a few counts. The gene calls are TRBV7-2 and TRBJ2-1, with D possibly being TRBD2 (6 bases). Trimming shortened V by 1 base and J by 9 bases, and 16 bases separated the two germline ends. CDR1 is SGHTA, CDR2 FQGNSA, per germline. The CDR3 runs to 15 residues. CDR3 residues: CASSLGSWREGEQFF. CDR3 in DNA: TGTGCCAGCAGCTTAGGGTCCTGGCGGGAAGGTGAGCAGTTCTTC.

J is TRBJ1-1 and V is TRBV20-1, with 8 bases identical to TRBD1. Per germline, CDR1 DFQATT and CDR2 SNEGSKA (reference sequence). The CDR3 covers 11 residues. J gave up 10 bases and V 5 bases, and 6 bases lay outside the gene matches. CDR3 sequence: CSAPQGALAFF. The DNA of the CDR3 is TGCAGTGCTCCGCAGGGGGCTTTAGCTTTCTTT.

Details on this clonotype: The junction shows a germline mismatch at one end, possibly a read error. This chain links TRBV2 with TRBJ2-5; 7 positions match TRBD1. The CDR3 spans 19 residues. The V gene's germline CDR1 is SNHLY and CDR2 FYNNEI. CDR3 nucleotide sequence: TGTGCCCGCAGTTTGGGGGACAGTGTTGACAACCAAGACCAAGAGACCCAGTACTTC. Protein sequence: CARSLGDSVDNQDQETQYF. The variable domain in full, with the rest retrieved from reference TRBV2 and TRBJ2-5, is EPEVTQTPSHQVTQMGQEVILRCVPISNHLYFYWYRQILGQKVEFLVSFYNNEISEKSEIFDDQFSVERPDGSNFTLKIRSTKLEDSAMYFCARSLGDSVDNQDQETQYFGPGTRLLVL.

The rearrangement joins TRBV9 to TRBJ2-3, with 9 bases aligning to TRBD2. The germline V gene encodes CDR1 SGDLS and CDR2 YYNGEE. V trimming: 3 bases; J trimming: 4 bases; junction bases outside the gene matches: 9. The CDR3 length is 16 residues. The CDR3 sequence is CASSEASGTLPDTQYF. CDR3 coding DNA: TGTGCCAGCAGCGAAGCTAGCGGGACCCTACCAGATACGCAGTATTTT.

This rearrangement joins TRBV28 to TRBJ2-7, with TRBD1 as a possible D gene (6 bases). Germline CDR1 reads MDHEN; CDR2 reads SYDVKM. V was cut by 11 bases and J by 3 bases, with 17 bases left in between. This CDR3 region has 13 residues. As DNA, the CDR3 is TGTGCCGTAACAGGGACGTCGGGCTACGAGCAGTACTTC. This encodes CAVTGTSGYEQYF.

The V and J genes are TRBV3-1 and TRBJ2-2, with 10 bases lining up with TRBD1. The germline gives CDR1 LGHDT, CDR2 YNNKEL (reference sequence). V was pared by 5 bases and J by 7 bases, with 7 bases of the junction left unmatched. CDR3 length: 15 amino acids. CDR3 sequence reads: CASSTTGGANGELFF. Here the CDR3 DNA reads TGTGCCAGCAGCACGACAGGGGGCGCGAACGGGGAGCTGTTTTTT.

The V gene is TRBV3-1, the J gene TRBJ2-1; D is perhaps TRBD2 (5 bases). V lost 3 bases, J lost 4 bases, and 7 bases lay in between. The CDR3 has 13 amino acids. Germline V gene sequence: CDR1 LGHDT, CDR2 YNNKEL (reference sequence). The CDR3 coding sequence is TGTGCCAGCAGCCATCTAGCTTACAATGAGCAGTTCTTC. Residues: CASSHLAYNEQFF.

This clonotype was observed a handful of times. This chain connects TRBV12-3 or TRBV12-4 to TRBJ2-7; maybe TRBD2 (5 bases). This CDR3 has 14 amino acids. Trimming left V 1 base short and J 9 bases short, with 16 bases between. CDR3 nucleotides: TGTGCCAGCAGTTTAGGGGCTAGCCCGTCGGTGCAGTACTTC. This codes for CASSLGASPSVQYF.

This clonotype was seen more than once but under ten times. The rearrangement joins TRBV27 to TRBJ1-1, with 10 bases matching TRBD1. The CDR3 has 15 amino acids. Looked up from germline, CDR1 is MNHEY and CDR2 is SMNVEV (reference sequence). The trim removed 5 bases at V and 6 bases at J, leaving 9 bases unmatched. CDR3 sequence: CASSMYRDRGPEAFF. CDR3 coding DNA: TGTGCCAGCAGTATGTACCGGGACAGGGGACCTGAAGCTTTCTTT.